These T cell receptor beta chains were read from a single sample in a study of shared clonotypes between healthy human individuals. Some clones are missing from TCRdb's copy, which holds only in-frame ones; the method was immunoSEQ multiplex PCR. Altogether about 980,000 clones are present, about 80% being singletons, with the ten largest covering roughly 1.5%. Sequencing was carried out using memory CD4+ T cells sorted from blood. These receptors originate from a man aged 18 to 30 in good health. Each CDR3 is given with its conserved first and last residue. Each record gives: J gene, D gene, CDR3 length, clone size, V gene, CDR3 DNA, CDR3 protein. The D gene is left open where the match is weak. A clone size is listed for some rows: how often the clone was seen (once, few, many), or a class if it is expanded.

TRBJ2-7	-	12	once	TRBV5-6	TGTGCCAGCACCTTGACCGGATACGAGCAGTACTTC	CASTLTGYEQYF
TRBJ2-2	-	16	-	TRBV6-1	TGTGCCAGCAGTGAAACGCCCGGACCAGTCACCGGGGAGCTGTTTTTT	CASSETPGPVTGELFF
TRBJ2-7	-	14	-	TRBV28	TGTGCCAGCGGTGTTGGGGACAACCTATACGAGCAGTACTTC	CASGVGDNLYEQYF
TRBJ1-6	-	16	once	TRBV27	TGTGCCAGCAGTTTATCCGGGCAAACGGGGAATTCACCCCTCCACTTT	CASSLSGQTGNSPLHF
TRBJ1-2	-	15	-	TRBV7-2	TGTGCCAGCAGCAAAGAGGGCAGTCCTTACTATGGCTACACCTTC	CASSKEGSPYYGYTF
TRBJ1-1	-	15	-	TRBV16	TGTGCCAGCAGCGCATACCCGGCGGGGGACACTGAAGCTTTCTTT	CASSAYPAGDTEAFF
TRBJ2-3	-	14	few	TRBV7-2	TGTGCCAGCAGCCAAGGACTGGGGACAAATACGCAGTATTTT	CASSQGLGTNTQYF
TRBJ2-3	-	15	-	TRBV5-1	TGCGCCAGCAGTAGAGGAGGGACTGGAACAGATACGCAGTATTTT	CASSRGGTGTDTQYF
TRBJ1-1	-	11	-	TRBV10-3	TGTGCCATCAGAGAGGGCACTGAAGCTTTCTTT	CAIREGTEAFF
TRBJ2-3	-	13	-	TRBV30	TGTGCCTGGATCTCGGTTGACGCAGATACGCAGTATTTT	CAWISVDADTQYF
TRBJ1-4	-	13	-	TRBV11-2	TGTGCCAGCAGCACATCGACAGACGGGAAACTGTTTTTT	CASSTSTDGKLFF
TRBJ1-2	-	13	-	TRBV15	TGTGCCACCAGCAGAGGTGTGTCCTATGGCTACACCTTC	CATSRGVSYGYTF
TRBJ2-1	-	12	-	TRBV30	TGTGCCTGGAGGGCCATAGACAATGAGCAGTTCTTC	CAWRAIDNEQFF